The 9 T cell receptor beta chains listed next were all sequenced from one sample in a study of stem cell transplantation in POMP-related autoinflammatory disease. TCRdb's table, derived via immunoSEQ multiplex PCR, lists solely in-frame clones and lacks some. The table lists some 33,000 clones, around 88% of them singletons. This specimen was CD4+ T cells from PBMCs, taken before stem cell transplantation. The origin of the receptors is a human donor with POMP-related autoinflammation and immune dysregulation (PRAID).

Concerning this clone itself: Other DNA sequences within the sample encode an identical CDR3. V usage is TRBV18 and J usage is TRBJ2-7, with 9 bases identical to TRBD1. The CDR3 is made up of 14 amino acids. J was trimmed by 6 bases and V by 4 bases; bases with no gene match: 7. Germline CDR1 is KGHSH and CDR2 is LQKENI. CDR3: CASSRLGTGREQYF. The CDR3 DNA reads as TGTGCCAGCTCACGGCTGGGGACAGGGCGCGAGCAGTACTTC.

CDR3 nucleotide sequence: TGTGCCAGCAGTTTGCGCGGGACTAGCGACGAGCAGTACTTC. It yields the protein CASSLRGTSDEQYF. The genes are TRBV28 and TRBJ2-7; TRBD2 agrees at 10 bases. The CDR3 totals 14 residues. Looked up from germline, CDR1 is MDHEN and CDR2 is SYDVKM. The junction had 4 bases not matched to a gene; V was cut back by 3 bases and J by 5 bases.

The genes are TRBV27 and TRBJ2-7; maybe TRBD2 (6 bases). Germline CDR1 MNHEY, CDR2 SMNVEV (reference sequence). The ends were cut back, 9 bases at V and 0 bases at J, with 12 bases in the middle. CDR3 length: 13 residues. The DNA for the CDR3 is TGTGCCAGGTTGGAGGGAGGCTCCTACGAGCAGTACTTC. This codes for CARLEGGSYEQYF.

The J gene is TRBJ1-4, the V gene TRBV6-1; D gene ambiguous. The CDR3 has 12 residues. CDR1 MNHNS and CDR2 SASEGT come from the germline V gene. V was pared by 3 bases and J by 15 bases, with 14 bases between. This CDR3 is CASSDPGRTVFF. The CDR3 nucleotides read TGTGCCAGCAGTGATCCTGGGAGAACGGTGTTTTTT.

The J gene is TRBJ2-5, the V gene TRBV6-5, with D possibly being TRBD2 (6 bases). The germline V gene has CDR1 MNHEY and CDR2 SVGAGI. V lost 2 bases to trimming and J lost 2 bases, with 9 bases between them. The CDR3 has 14 residues. The chain's CDR3 is CASSYRGLQETQYF. CDR3 coding DNA: TGTGCCAGCAGTTACCGGGGACTTCAAGAGACCCAGTACTTC.

The rearrangement joins TRBV5-4 to TRBJ2-5, with 7 bases identical to TRBD1. The germline CDR1 and CDR2 sequences are SGHNT and YYREEE (reference sequence). V lost 3 bases, J lost 5 bases, and 10 bases stayed unmatched. The length of the CDR3 is 15 residues. DNA for the CDR3: TGTGCCAGCAGCTCAGGACAGGCAGGGGAGGAGACCCAGTACTTC. This encodes CASSSGQAGEETQYF. The variable domain in full, completed from reference TRBV5-4 and TRBJ2-5, reads ETGVTQSPTHLIKTRGQQVTLRCSSQSGHNTVSWYQQALGQGPQFIFQYYREEENGRGNFPPRFSGLQFPNYSSELNVNALELDDSALYLCASSSGQAGEETQYFGPGTRLLVL.

This sequence joins TRBV19 and TRBJ1-5; the D is unclear. The CDR3 loop spans 16 amino acids. V was pared by 3 bases and J by 3 bases, with 15 bases between. The germline CDR1 and CDR2 sequences are LNHDA and SQIVND (reference sequence). The CDR3 reads CASSMRGGIDNQPQHF. CDR3 nucleotide sequence: TGTGCCAGTAGTATGCGGGGAGGGATTGACAATCAGCCCCAGCATTTT.

The chain joins TRBV1 to TRBJ1-5; the D call TRBD1 from the table was never checked on the DNA. TRBV1 is recorded as a pseudogene. This CDR3 has 15 residues. In DNA form, the CDR3 reads TGCACCAGCAGACAGACAGGGATGGTCAATCAGCCCCAGCATTTT. This sequence encodes CTSRQTGMVNQPQHF.

The chain employs TRBV29-1 and TRBJ1-2, with a possible D match to TRBD1 (5 bases). Germline values: CDR1 SQVTM, CDR2 ANQGSEA. Trimming took 2 bases from V and 6 from J, leaving 13 bases between them. The CDR3 extends over 13 amino acids. This CDR3 is CSVETQGLNGYTF. The CDR3 nucleotides read TGCAGCGTTGAAACTCAGGGTTTAAATGGCTACACCTTC.